Shown below are 4 T cell receptor beta chains from a single sample sequenced in a study of cytomegalovirus exposure and HLA in healthy donors. Sequenced by immunoSEQ multiplex PCR; TCRdb stores in-frame clones only, minus some. The sample lists 120,000 to 150,000 clones; more than 85% were seen once. Sequencing used PBMCs. The receptors come from a man aged 18 to 29 in good health and CMV-seronegative.

The genes are TRBV5-1 and TRBJ2-6, with TRBD2 as a possible D gene (6 bases). Germline lookup yields CDR1 SGHRS and CDR2 YFSETQ. With 4 bases removed from V and 0 bases from J, the gap between germline ends came to 20 bases. The CDR3 extends over 19 amino acids. CDR3 residues: CASSPIQPGLSSGANVLTF. CDR3 nucleotide sequence: TGCGCCAGCAGCCCCATACAACCGGGACTGAGCTCTGGGGCCAACGTCCTGACTTTC.

This chain links TRBV6-1 with TRBJ1-6, with TRBD1 matching 7 bases. Germline CDR1 and CDR2: MNHNS and SASEGT. The J segment lost 5 bases and the V segment lost 1 base, leaving 8 bases of the junction unmatched. The CDR3 sequence is 17 residues long. This chain's CDR3 is CASSEGTGIFDNSPLHF. CDR3 in DNA: TGTGCCAGCAGTGAAGGGACAGGTATTTTTGATAATTCACCCCTCCACTTT.

J is TRBJ1-2 and V is TRBV30; D possibly corresponds to TRBD1 (5 bases). The CDR3 extends over 13 amino acids. The V end was cut by 3 bases, the J end by 1 base, with 9 bases between. Germline CDR1 GTSNPN, CDR2 SVGIG (reference sequence). The CDR3 DNA is TGTGCCTGGAGAAGGGGAAATAACTATGGCTACACCTTC. This translates into CAWRRGNNYGYTF.

DNA of the CDR3: TGTGCCAGCAGTTTCGCTACCGGGCAGGGGGCGGGCTCCTATAATTCACCCCTCCACTTT. It is translated as CASSFATGQGAGSYNSPLHF. This sequence joins TRBV27 and TRBJ1-6; 8 nucleotides line up with TRBD1. Germline V CDR1 and CDR2: MNHEY, SMNVEV (reference sequence). Trimming removed 3 bases from V and 0 bases from J; junction bases left unmatched: 13. The CDR3 totals 20 residues.